This TCR beta chain stems from a study of blood T cell repertoires in COVID-19. Study background: PBMCs, B-cell-depleted T cells, or T cells were the source of the cDNA or gDNA that made up the material.

V dropped 3 bases and J dropped 10; count of bases not matched to a gene: 8. Per germline, CDR1 KGHDR and CDR2 SFDVKD. There are 15 residues in the CDR3. Profiled with immunoSEQ multiplex PCR; TCRdb holds only in-frame clones, not every one. The table records approximately 210,000 clones, over 75% of them present only once. The rearrangement joins TRBV24-1 to TRBJ1-6; 7 nucleotides agree with TRBD1. The sample taken for sequencing was peripheral blood. The receptor comes from a man aged 40-50 years with active or convalescent COVID-19. The DNA of the CDR3 is TGTGCCACCAGTGATCCTGGACAGGTGGGGTCACCCCTCCACTTT. Translation: CATSDPGQVGSPLHF.